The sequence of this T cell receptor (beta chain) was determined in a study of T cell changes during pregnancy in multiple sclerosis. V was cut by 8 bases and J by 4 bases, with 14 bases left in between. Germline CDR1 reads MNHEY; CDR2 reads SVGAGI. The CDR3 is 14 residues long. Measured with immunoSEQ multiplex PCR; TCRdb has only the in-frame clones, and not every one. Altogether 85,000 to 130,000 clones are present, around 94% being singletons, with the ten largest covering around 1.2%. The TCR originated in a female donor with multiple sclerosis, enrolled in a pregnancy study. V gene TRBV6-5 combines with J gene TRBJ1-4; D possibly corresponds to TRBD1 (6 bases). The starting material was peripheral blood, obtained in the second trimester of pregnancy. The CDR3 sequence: CASSRTAVNEKLFF. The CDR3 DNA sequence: TGTGCCAGCTCGCGGACAGCGGTTAATGAAAAACTGTTTTTT.